This note documents a single TCR beta chain sequence. The sample is drawn from a study of blood T cell repertoires in COVID-19. The CDR3 is made up of 17 amino acids. Germline lookup yields CDR1 LNHDA and CDR2 SQIVND (reference sequence). V was pared by 6 bases and J by 3 bases, with 24 bases between. Measured with immunoSEQ multiplex PCR; TCRdb has only the in-frame clones, and not every one. The sample consists of about 120,000 clones, 78% of them appearing once. The sequencing input was peripheral blood. The rearrangement uses TRBV19 and TRBJ2-7; possible D gene TRBD2, 5 bases. The origin of this receptor is a man between 65 and 85 years old with acute or convalescent COVID-19. CDR3 sequence: CASSPVPGLNFIYEQYF. CDR3 sequence (DNA): TGTGCCAGTAGCCCCGTTCCGGGGTTAAACTTTATCTACGAGCAGTACTTC.